Shown below are 5 T cell receptor beta chains from a single sample sequenced in a study of cytomegalovirus exposure and HLA in healthy donors. The PCR ran on 60 Vbeta and 13 Jbeta primers. Assay used: immunoSEQ multiplex PCR; TCRdb lists only in-frame clones, some missing. Of over 75,000 clones listed, around 10% were seen once; the top ten hold roughly 4.7%. The material sequenced was PBMCs. The receptors stem from a man between 45 and 60 years old in good health and CMV-seropositive.

This rearrangement joins TRBV29-1 to TRBJ2-7; 9 nucleotides line up with TRBD1. The CDR3 covers 12 residues. After removal of 7 bases from V and 3 bases from J, the junction contained 4 bases not matched to a gene. From germline, CDR1 is SQVTM and CDR2 ANQGSEA. In DNA form, the CDR3 reads TGCAGCGGCGGGGGACAGGGCTACGAGCAGTACTTC. The encoded protein is CSGGGQGYEQYF.

Points on this clone: The identical CDR3 is also encoded by other nucleotide sequences in the sample. The gene calls are TRBV5-6 and TRBJ1-1, with TRBD1 matching 8 bases. Germline trimming cut 4 bases from V and 11 bases from J; bases unmatched to any gene: 4. The CDR3 is 11 amino acids. Looked up from germline, CDR1 is SGHDT and CDR2 is YYEEEE. The CDR3 nucleotides read TGTGCCAGCAGCGTGACAGGGGAGGCTTTCTTT. The encoded protein is CASSVTGEAFF.

The table lists this clone with many counts. The V call is TRBV9, the J call TRBJ2-2; 8 bases are a match to TRBD1. J was trimmed by 7 bases and V by 0 bases; bases with no gene match: 17. CDR1 is SGDLS and CDR2 is YYNGEE in the germline V gene. There are 19 residues in the CDR3. The CDR3 bases are TGTGCCAGCAGCGTAGGGGGACAGGCGGATATTGCCAGCGGCGGGGAGCTGTTTTTT. Encoded protein: CASSVGGQADIASGGELFF.

The sample holds a few counts of this clone. The chain links TRBV10-3 to TRBJ1-1, with 7 bases lining up with TRBD1. The V and J ends lost 6 bases and 1 base, in that order; junction bases with no gene match: 8. This CDR3 is 15 amino acids long. Germline V gene sequence: CDR1 ENHRY, CDR2 SYGVKD. CDR3 amino acids: CAISQSAGGNTEAFF. The CDR3 nucleotides read TGTGCCATCAGCCAGTCGGCAGGGGGGAACACTGAAGCTTTCTTT.

Ten or more counts support this clone. The chain is built from TRBV28 and TRBJ1-5; D is uncertain. Trimming shortened V by 1 base and J by 7 bases, and 8 bases separated the two germline ends. This CDR3 comprises 13 residues. Germline CDR1 reads MDHEN; CDR2 reads SYDVKM. In DNA, the CDR3 is TGTGCCAGCAGTTTATTAGGAGGGCAGCCCCAGCATTTT. Translated: CASSLLGGQPQHF.